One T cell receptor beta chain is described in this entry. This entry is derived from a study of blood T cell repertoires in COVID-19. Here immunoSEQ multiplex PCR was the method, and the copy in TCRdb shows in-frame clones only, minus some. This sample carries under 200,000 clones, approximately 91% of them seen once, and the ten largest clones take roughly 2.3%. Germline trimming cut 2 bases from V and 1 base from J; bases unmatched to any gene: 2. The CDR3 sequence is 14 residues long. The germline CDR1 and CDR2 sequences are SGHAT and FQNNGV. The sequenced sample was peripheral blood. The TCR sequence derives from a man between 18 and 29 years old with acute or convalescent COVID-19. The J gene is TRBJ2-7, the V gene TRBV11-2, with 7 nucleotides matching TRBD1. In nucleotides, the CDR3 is TGTGCCAGCAGCTTAAACAGGGGATCCTACGAGCAGTACTTC. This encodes CASSLNRGSYEQYF. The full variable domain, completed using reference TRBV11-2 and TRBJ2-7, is EAGVAQSPRYKIIEKRQSVAFWCNPISGHATLYWYQQILGQGPKLLIQFQNNGVVDDSQLPKDRFSAERLKGVDSTLKIQPAKLEDSAVYLCASSLNRGSYEQYFGPGTRLTVT.